What follows are 23 T cell receptor beta chains derived from one specimen sequenced in a study of blood T cell repertoires in COVID-19. TCRdb keeps only in-frame clones here, not all; method: immunoSEQ multiplex PCR. The table lists 300,000 to 400,000 clones, around 90% of them singletons, with roughly a tenth in the top ten. Sequenced material: peripheral blood. These receptors all come from a man aged 25-45 years with COVID-19, enrolled during active disease.

The J gene is TRBJ1-5, the V gene TRBV27; 9 nucleotides align to TRBD1. This CDR3 has 13 residues. The trim removed 6 bases at V and 7 bases at J, leaving 4 bases unmatched. Germline CDR1 and CDR2: MNHEY and SMNVEV (reference sequence). This chain's CDR3 is CASSDRGEQPQHF. CDR3 DNA: TGTGCCAGCAGCGACAGGGGGGAACAGCCCCAGCATTTT.

This chain links TRBV21-1 with TRBJ1-6; the D segment call TRBD1 is taken from the table without a DNA check. TRBV21-1 is deemed a pseudogene. This CDR3 is 17 amino acids long. CDR3 in amino acids: CASSKRTGSSYNSPLHF. DNA of the CDR3: TGTGCCAGCAGCAAAAGAACAGGGAGCTCCTATAATTCACCCCTCCACTTT.

In DNA, the CDR3 is TGTGCCAGCAGCATCGGACAGTTCTCACCCCTCCACTTT. Translation: CASSIGQFSPLHF. The chain is built from TRBV7-9 and TRBJ1-6, with D possibly TRBD1 on 6 matching bases. Trimming took off 5 bases at V and 10 bases at J, with 12 bases between the two ends. This CDR3 contains 13 residues. Germline CDR1 is SEHNR and CDR2 is FQNEAQ (reference sequence).

This CDR3 is CAIAGTGGEQYF. The CDR3 nucleotides are TGTGCCATTGCCGGGACAGGGGGCGAGCAGTACTTC. The rearrangement joins TRBV10-3 to TRBJ2-7; 11 positions match TRBD1. There are 12 residues in the CDR3. V was clipped by 9 bases and J by 6 bases; unmatched bases: 4. The germline V gene encodes CDR1 ENHRY and CDR2 SYGVKD.

The J gene is TRBJ2-1, the V gene TRBV19, with 11 bases identical to TRBD2. This CDR3 spans 19 amino acids. CDR1 is LNHDA and CDR2 is SQIVND in the germline V gene (reference sequence). After removal of 7 bases from V and 0 bases from J, the junction contained 14 bases not matched to a gene. CDR3: CASTPWGLAEGGSYNEQFF. The CDR3 DNA reads as TGTGCCAGTACCCCTTGGGGACTAGCGGAAGGGGGCTCCTACAATGAGCAGTTCTTC.

Only one count was recorded for this clone. Germline and junction disagree at one end, which may indicate a read error. The V call is TRBV15, the J call TRBJ2-1, with 8 bases matching TRBD2. In germline, CDR1 is LNHNV, CDR2 YYDKDF (reference sequence). The CDR3 is 15 residues long. CDR3: CATSLRTSRYDEQFF. Written as DNA, the CDR3 is TGTGCCACCAGCTTACGGACTAGCCGCTACGATGAGCAGTTCTTC.

This chain joins TRBV6-5 and TRBJ2-3; TRBD1 matches at 7 bases. Germline V CDR1 and CDR2: MNHEY, SVGAGI. The trim removed 6 bases at V and 0 bases at J, leaving 6 bases unmatched. This CDR3 is built from 15 residues. The CDR3 DNA follows: TGTGCCAGCAGATCCGGGACAGATAGCACAGATACGCAGTATTTT. This translates into CASRSGTDSTDTQYF.

V gene TRBV9 combines with J gene TRBJ2-1; TRBD2 matches at 8 bases. CDR3 length: 14 residues. J lost 9 bases, V lost 3 bases, and 8 bases had no gene match. CDR1 and CDR2 from the germline V gene are SGDLS and YYNGEE. The chain's CDR3 is CASSGAIAGGEQFF. The CDR3 nucleotides are TGTGCCAGCAGCGGAGCCATCGCGGGGGGTGAGCAGTTCTTC.

CDR3 DNA: TGTGCCAGCAGTTACGGGTCAGGGCTCCGAAATGAAAAACTGTTTTTT. Amino acid sequence: CASSYGSGLRNEKLFF. The chain carries TRBV6-2 or TRBV6-3 and TRBJ1-4, with a tentative D call TRBD1 (5 bases). The germline V gene encodes CDR1 MNHEY and CDR2 SVGEGT. This CDR3 contains 16 residues. Trimming left V 2 bases short and J 5 bases short, with 15 bases between.

The chain links TRBV3-1 (or the pseudogene TRBV3-2) to TRBJ1-1, with D unclear. CDR1 and CDR2 from the germline V gene are LGHDT and YNNKEL (reference sequence). The CDR3 loop spans 11 amino acids. V lost 2 bases, J lost 8 bases, and 6 bases lay in between. The CDR3 loop reads CASSQPPEAFF. The CDR3 DNA reads TGTGCCAGCAGCCAACCTCCCGAAGCTTTCTTT.

The table lists this clone with a count of one. The J gene is TRBJ2-7, the V gene TRBV4-3; 10 bases are a match to TRBD2. CDR1 is LGHNA and CDR2 is YSLEER in the germline V gene. This CDR3 has 17 residues. V lost 4 bases and J lost 2; bases outside the gene matches: 11. CDR3 DNA: TGCGCCAGCAGCCGGGAAGCCCCTCTAGCGGGGGCCTACGAGCAGTACTTC. Protein product: CASSREAPLAGAYEQYF.

V gene TRBV5-1 combines with J gene TRBJ2-5; 7 positions agree with TRBD2. The CDR3 sequence is 14 residues long. Germline assignment: CDR1 SGHRS and CDR2 YFSETQ. V lost 0 bases to trimming and J lost 5 bases; unmatched junction nucleotides: 4. Written as DNA, the CDR3 is TGCGCCAGCAGCTTGGCGGGGAGGGGTGAGACCCAGTACTTC. The encoded protein is CASSLAGRGETQYF.

The chain recombines TRBV9 with TRBJ2-1, with 7 bases lining up with TRBD2. The CDR3 contains 16 residues. CDR1 SGDLS and CDR2 YYNGEE come from the germline V gene. J gave up 9 bases and V 3 bases, and 15 bases lay outside the gene matches. CDR3 sequence: CASSGGWGRALGEQFF. CDR3 nucleotides: TGTGCCAGCAGCGGGGGCTGGGGGAGGGCCCTCGGTGAGCAGTTCTTC.

The J gene is TRBJ2-5, the V gene TRBV7-8; 7 bases match TRBD2. The CDR3 extends over 14 amino acids. Germline CDR1 reads SGHVS; CDR2 reads FQNEAQ. V shed 5 bases and J 2 bases; nucleotides not matched to a gene: 5. CDR3 in DNA: TGTGCCAGCAGCCCCCGGGAGGTGCAAGAGACCCAGTACTTC. Its protein is CASSPREVQETQYF.

This clone was detected only once. V is TRBV7-9 and J is TRBJ1-4, with D possibly matching TRBD1 (5 bases). The germline V gene has CDR1 SEHNR and CDR2 FQNEAQ (reference sequence). V gave up 3 bases and J gave up 8 bases, with 16 bases separating them. CDR3 length equals 15 residues. CDR3 residues: CASSFRGEMGEKLFF. The DNA of the CDR3 is TGTGCCAGCAGCTTCCGGGGGGAAATGGGGGAAAAACTGTTTTTT.

This clone was detected only once. The CDR3 region has the DNA TGTGCCAGCAGCTGGACAGTCTCTGGGGCCAACGTCCTGACTTTC. Translated: CASSWTVSGANVLTF. This chain connects TRBV6-2 or TRBV6-3 to TRBJ2-6; the D gene is possibly TRBD1 (6 bases). CDR3 size: 15 residues. CDR1 and CDR2 (germline): MNHEY, SVGEGT. Trimming shortened V by 6 bases and J by 0 bases, and 9 bases separated the two germline ends.

V gene TRBV19 combines with J gene TRBJ1-1; no clear D gene. V was shortened by 5 bases and J by 0 bases, with 13 bases between the two germline ends. Germline V lookup: CDR1 LNHDA, CDR2 SQIVND (reference sequence). The CDR3 extends over 15 amino acids. CDR3 sequence: CASSSTENMNTEAFF. The CDR3 DNA is TGTGCCAGTAGTTCTACAGAGAACATGAACACTGAAGCTTTCTTT.

This clone came up once. This chain uses TRBV24-1 with TRBJ1-6, with TRBD1 matching over 11 bases. Germline CDR1 is KGHDR and CDR2 is SFDVKD. This CDR3 has 14 residues. J lost 10 bases, V lost 4 bases, and 2 bases had no gene match. The CDR3 sequence is CATSEGTGGSPLHF. For the CDR3, the DNA is TGTGCCACCAGTGAAGGGACAGGGGGATCACCCCTCCACTTT.

V gene TRBV19 combines with J gene TRBJ2-7; TRBD1 agrees at 9 bases. CDR3 length: 15 residues. V lost 5 bases, J lost 3 bases, and 8 bases stayed unmatched. Germline CDR1 reads LNHDA; CDR2 reads SQIVND (reference sequence). CDR3 sequence reads: CASSPGTGLGYEQYF. Written as DNA, the CDR3 is TGTGCCAGTAGTCCTGGGACAGGGTTGGGCTACGAGCAGTACTTC.

The chain is built from TRBV9 and TRBJ2-7; TRBD2 agrees at 7 bases. The CDR3 loop spans 13 amino acids. V lost 3 bases, J lost 5 bases, and 5 bases stayed unmatched. The germline V gene has CDR1 SGDLS and CDR2 YYNGEE. The CDR3 loop is CASSGNSGHEQYF. The CDR3 nucleotides are TGTGCCAGCAGCGGTAATAGCGGGCACGAGCAGTACTTC.

The CDR3 region is CASSFLKGIGYTF. CDR3 nucleotides: TGTGCCAGCAGTTTCTTAAAGGGGATTGGCTACACCTTC. J is TRBJ1-2 and V is TRBV12-3 or TRBV12-4, with TRBD1 as a possible D gene (5 bases). The CDR3 has 13 residues. V shed 3 bases and J shed 7 bases, with 12 bases lying between them.

The gene calls are TRBV5-1 and TRBJ2-7; 8 nucleotides align to TRBD1. Trimming removed 0 bases from V and 2 bases from J; junction bases left unmatched: 4. The CDR3 covers 15 residues. Germline CDR1 is SGHRS and CDR2 is YFSETQ. In DNA form, the CDR3 reads TGCGCCAGCAGCTTGGCCGCGACAGGGGCCTACGAGCAGTACTTC. It encodes CASSLAATGAYEQYF.

There are a few counts of this clone. The rearrangement uses TRBV24-1 and TRBJ2-1; 12 nucleotides match TRBD2. The CDR3 runs 17 residues. With 4 bases clipped from V and 12 bases from J, the junction kept 15 bases outside the gene matches. CDR1 is KGHDR and CDR2 is SFDVKD in the germline V gene. The chain's CDR3 is CATSDSTPSSGRAGQFF. CDR3 DNA: TGTGCCACCAGTGACTCCACACCATCTAGCGGGAGGGCTGGGCAGTTCTTC.